Below, 26 T cell receptor beta chains from the same sample are listed, as sequenced in a study of cytomegalovirus exposure and HLA in healthy donors. Amplification used 60 Vbeta primers and 13 Jbeta primers. Measured with immunoSEQ multiplex PCR; TCRdb has only the in-frame clones, and not every one. The table lists about 50,000 clones. The sequencing input was PBMCs. Receptor source: a man aged 18 to 29 in good health and CMV-seropositive.

The V and J genes are TRBV10-3 and TRBJ2-6; 7 nucleotides agree with TRBD2. From germline, CDR1 is ENHRY and CDR2 SYGVKD. The CDR3 has 17 residues. Losses at the gene ends were 6 bases for V and 1 base for J; bases not matched to a gene: 9. The CDR3 DNA reads as TGTGCCATCAGAGGGACTACCGCAGGGTCTGGGGCCAACGTCCTGACTTTC. Its translation is CAIRGTTAGSGANVLTF.

This rearrangement joins TRBV7-9 to TRBJ1-4; D call uncertain. This CDR3 comprises 15 residues. Germline loops: CDR1 SEHNR, CDR2 FQNEAQ (reference sequence). V was clipped by 3 bases and J by 0 bases, with 8 bases between them. The CDR3, as DNA: TGTGCCAGCAGCTTCTCACAGACAACTAATGAAAAACTGTTTTTT. Translation gives CASSFSQTTNEKLFF.

This rearrangement joins TRBV2 to TRBJ1-4; possible D gene TRBD1, 6 bases. V was clipped by 6 bases and J by 8 bases, with 16 bases between them. The CDR3 sequence is 14 residues long. Germline-derived CDR1 and CDR2 are SNHLY and FYNNEI. CDR3 in DNA: TGTGCCAGCAGCGCAACAGGGAGAGGAGAAAAACTGTTTTTT. This encodes CASSATGRGEKLFF.

The chain combines TRBV27 with TRBJ2-5, with D tentatively TRBD2 (5 bases). The CDR3 runs 13 residues. V shed 6 bases and J shed 2 bases, with 10 bases lying between them. Looked up from germline, CDR1 is MNHEY and CDR2 is SMNVEV (reference sequence). CDR3 sequence: CASRPTGQETQYF. The CDR3 DNA reads as TGTGCCAGCAGGCCTACGGGACAAGAGACCCAGTACTTC.

J is TRBJ2-7 and V is TRBV5-1, with D tentatively TRBD1 (5 bases). Germline CDR1 is SGHRS and CDR2 is YFSETQ. The CDR3 spans 15 residues. The V end lost 0 bases, the J end lost 5 bases, and 15 bases lay between the germline ends. The CDR3 DNA reads TGCGCCAGCAGCTTGGAGTCTGGCAGGGCCCACGAGCAGTACTTC. This gives the protein CASSLESGRAHEQYF.

The J gene is TRBJ1-2, the V gene TRBV27, with D unclear. The ends were cut back, 10 bases at V and 1 base at J, with 13 bases in the middle. Germline-derived CDR1 and CDR2 are MNHEY and SMNVEV (reference sequence). This CDR3 region has 13 residues. The CDR3 region is CATRGLINYGYTF. The CDR3 nucleotides are TGTGCCACGCGCGGACTGATTAACTATGGCTACACCTTC.

The J gene is TRBJ2-3, the V gene TRBV28, with TRBD2 identical over 7 bases. This CDR3 is 13 amino acids long. Per germline, CDR1 MDHEN and CDR2 SYDVKM. V gave up 7 bases and J gave up 4 bases; unmatched junction bases: 5. The CDR3 here is CASMTGGPDTQYF. CDR3 in DNA: TGTGCCAGCATGACGGGGGGACCAGATACGCAGTATTTT.

The chain links TRBV19 to TRBJ1-1, with 7 bases that match TRBD1. Germline V lookup: CDR1 LNHDA, CDR2 SQIVND (reference sequence). Trimming cost V 10 bases and J 2 bases; bases outside gene matches: 7. This CDR3 has 13 amino acids. CDR3 nucleotides: TGTGCCATTACAGACAGGGTAAACACTGAAGCTTTCTTT. The encoded protein is CAITDRVNTEAFF.

The chain recombines TRBV2 with TRBJ1-5; D gene uncertain. This CDR3 comprises 14 residues. V was cut by 4 bases and J by 4 bases, with 11 bases left in between. Germline values: CDR1 SNHLY, CDR2 FYNNEI. CDR3 sequence (DNA): TGTGCCAGCAGTGGAATACAGAAAAATCAGCCCCAGCATTTT. Its translation: CASSGIQKNQPQHF.

This sequence joins TRBV5-5 and TRBJ1-2, with TRBD1 matching over 10 bases. The CDR3 extends over 14 amino acids. Trimming cost V 2 bases and J 8 bases; bases outside gene matches: 6. The germline CDR1 and CDR2 sequences are SGHKS and YYEKEE (reference sequence). DNA of the CDR3: TGTGCCAGCAGCTTAGGACAGGGGGTTTTGGGCTACACCTTC. The encoded protein is CASSLGQGVLGYTF.

The chain recombines TRBV13 with TRBJ2-3; 7 nucleotides match TRBD2. Per the germline V gene, CDR1 is PRHDT and CDR2 is FYEKMQ (reference sequence). The CDR3 totals 15 residues. The trim removed 5 bases at V and 6 bases at J, leaving 11 bases unmatched. CDR3: CASSASGSPEDTQYF. In DNA, the CDR3 is TGTGCCAGCAGCGCTAGCGGATCTCCGGAGGATACGCAGTATTTT.

V is TRBV29-1 and J is TRBJ2-3; D is undetermined. The V gene lost 3 bases and the J gene lost 2 bases, with 6 bases spanning the gap. CDR3 size: 12 residues. The germline gives CDR1 SQVTM, CDR2 ANQGSEA. The CDR3, as DNA: TGCAGCGTTGAGGGCCTCACAGATACGCAGTATTTT. Protein sequence: CSVEGLTDTQYF.

This clone shows up as medium-sized by frequency. J is TRBJ1-1 and V is TRBV19; the D gene is possibly TRBD1 (5 bases). Germline V lookup: CDR1 LNHDA, CDR2 SQIVND (reference sequence). The CDR3 contains 16 residues. The V end was cut by 3 bases, the J end by 0 bases, with 14 bases between. The CDR3 sequence is CASSIQAGSMNTEAFF. DNA of the CDR3: TGTGCCAGTAGTATTCAGGCAGGGTCGATGAACACTGAAGCTTTCTTT. The variable domain in full, completed from reference TRBV19 and TRBJ1-1, reads DGGITQSPKYLFRKEGQNVTLSCEQNLNHDAMYWYRQDPGQGLRLIYYSQIVNDFQKGDIAEGYSVSREKKESFPLTVTSAQKNPTAFYLCASSIQAGSMNTEAFFGQGTRLTVV.

The chain has TRBV18 and TRBJ1-5; 7 nucleotides agree with TRBD1. Trimming removed 6 bases from V and 5 bases from J; junction bases left unmatched: 4. Germline V gene lookup returns CDR1 KGHSH and CDR2 LQKENI. The length of the CDR3 is 13 residues. In DNA, the CDR3 is TGTGCCAGCTCCCCAGGGGGGTATCAGCCCCAGCATTTT. Translation: CASSPGGYQPQHF. The full variable domain, completed using reference TRBV18 and TRBJ1-5, is NAGVMQNPRHLVRRRGQEARLRCSPMKGHSHVYWYRQLPEEGLKFMVYLQKENIIDESGMPKERFSAEFPKEGPSILRIQQVVRGDSAAYFCASSPGGYQPQHFGDGTRLSIL.

A word on this clone: A read error may account for a junction end that differs from germline. This chain uses TRBV23-1 with TRBJ2-7, with a tentative D call TRBD1 (6 bases). TRBV23-1 is an ORF, with its function uncertain. The CDR3 spans 13 residues. CDR3 coding DNA: TGCGCCAGCAGCCGGTGCGAGGGGGTCTCGGTCCTCTTC. It yields the protein CASSRCEGVSVLF.

The chain has TRBV30 and TRBJ1-2, with no clear D. The CDR3 spans 15 residues. Per germline, CDR1 GTSNPN and CDR2 SVGIG (reference sequence). Trimming left V 0 bases short and J 4 bases short, with 15 bases between. Here the CDR3 DNA reads TGTGCCTGGAGTGTACTCTTAACAGACCCCTATGGCTACACCTTC. As protein: CAWSVLLTDPYGYTF.

The chain couples TRBV6-1 to TRBJ2-5; tentatively, D is TRBD2 (7 bases). The germline gives CDR1 MNHNS, CDR2 SASEGT. The V and J ends lost 8 bases and 1 base respectively, with 17 bases between them. The CDR3 is 15 amino acids. The CDR3 loop is CASSGGGAAQETQYF. DNA for the CDR3: TGTGCCAGCTCCGGCGGGGGCGCTGCCCAAGAGACCCAGTACTTC.

The chain couples TRBV28 to TRBJ2-7, with 9 bases aligning to TRBD2. Trimming removed 3 bases from V and 4 bases from J; junction bases left unmatched: 10. CDR3 length equals 16 residues. Per the germline V gene, CDR1 is MDHEN and CDR2 is SYDVKM. CDR3 amino acids: CASSFLRLADQYEQYF. The CDR3 bases are TGTGCCAGCAGTTTTTTAAGACTAGCGGACCAATACGAGCAGTACTTC. The full variable domain, completed using reference TRBV28 and TRBJ2-7, is DVKVTQSSRYLVKRTGEKVFLECVQDMDHENMFWYRQDPGLGLRLIYFSYDVKMKEKGDIPEGYSVSREKKERFSLILESASTNQTSMYLCASSFLRLADQYEQYFGPGTRLTVT.

The chain combines TRBV5-6 with TRBJ1-2; 8 positions match TRBD1. Germline assignment: CDR1 SGHDT and CDR2 YYEEEE. This CDR3 spans 14 amino acids. Trimming cost V 4 bases and J 2 bases; bases outside gene matches: 4. CDR3 DNA sequence: TGTGCCAGCAGCCTGGACAGGGTAAACTATGGCTACACCTTC. The encoded protein is CASSLDRVNYGYTF.

The gene calls are TRBV27 and TRBJ2-5; 7 nucleotides align to TRBD1. V lost 2 bases to trimming and J lost 9 bases; unmatched junction nucleotides: 15. CDR1 and CDR2 from the germline V gene are MNHEY and SMNVEV (reference sequence). The CDR3 extends over 16 amino acids. As DNA, the CDR3 is TGTGCCAGCAGTTTAGTCGGTGGGAACAGGGGCTCGGCCCAGTACTTC. Protein: CASSLVGGNRGSAQYF.

This chain links TRBV5-7 with TRBJ2-1; 9 positions match TRBD1. TRBV5-7 carries the ORF label, with uncertain function. This CDR3 comprises 14 residues. V lost 2 bases to trimming and J lost 9 bases; unmatched junction nucleotides: 6. CDR3 in DNA: TGTGCCAGCAGCTTTCGGGGACAGGGCTGTGAGCAGTTCTTC. Its translation: CASSFRGQGCEQFF.

The chain couples TRBV5-4 to TRBJ2-7, with 9 nucleotides matching TRBD1. This CDR3 region has 15 residues. Germline values: CDR1 SGHNT, CDR2 YYREEE (reference sequence). J gave up 4 bases and V 2 bases, and 7 bases lay outside the gene matches. CDR3 DNA sequence: TGTGCCAGCAGCTTACAACAGGGGGCCCAATACGAGCAGTACTTC. Amino acid sequence: CASSLQQGAQYEQYF.

This sequence joins TRBV6-6 and TRBJ1-2; the D is unclear. Germline assignment: CDR1 MNHNY and CDR2 SVGAGI (reference sequence). Trimming took 0 bases from V and 6 from J, leaving 11 bases between them. The CDR3 has 14 residues. The CDR3 sequence is CASSYSVSGNGYTF. The CDR3 nucleotides read TGTGCCAGCAGTTACTCAGTCTCCGGGAATGGCTACACCTTC.

J is TRBJ1-3 and V is TRBV5-8; D remains ambiguous. CDR3 length: 15 residues. Germline V lookup: CDR1 SGHTS, CDR2 YDEGEE. Deletions cut 2 bases from V and 1 base from J, with 10 bases between. The CDR3 loop is CASSLRRESGNTIYF. For the CDR3, the DNA is TGTGCCAGCAGCTTAAGGAGGGAATCTGGAAACACCATATATTTT.

Here the CDR3 DNA reads TGTGCCAGCAGCTTAGGAGGTAGCGGGTCGATCACCGGGGAGCTGTTTTTT. Protein: CASSLGGSGSITGELFF. V and J are TRBV11-2 and TRBJ2-2; TRBD2 agrees at 7 bases. CDR1 is SGHAT, CDR2 FQNNGV, per germline. V was pared by 1 base and J by 4 bases, with 9 bases of the junction left unmatched. The CDR3 consists of 17 residues. The full variable domain, in which reference TRBV11-2 and TRBJ2-2 provide the parts outside the CDR3, is EAGVAQSPRYKIIEKRQSVAFWCNPISGHATLYWYQQILGQGPKLLIQFQNNGVVDDSQLPKDRFSAERLKGVDSTLKIQPAKLEDSAVYLCASSLGGSGSITGELFFGEGSRLTVL.

This chain uses TRBV21-1 with TRBJ2-7; TRBD1, the D gene given by the table, was not confirmed from the DNA. TRBV21-1 represents a pseudogene. This CDR3 comprises 17 residues. The CDR3 is CASSKGSTGEETYEQYF. The CDR3 nucleotides read TGTGCCAGCAGCAAAGGGTCCACAGGGGAGGAGACTTACGAGCAGTACTTC.